The 18 T cell receptor beta chains presented below share a single source sample, sequenced in a study of chemoradiotherapy in HPV16-positive cancers. Some clones are missing from TCRdb's copy, which holds only in-frame ones; the method was immunoSEQ multiplex PCR. The data show a few thousand clones, about 73% seen once. The sample was acquired from a patient who underwent chemoradiotherapy. The source is a human donor with HPV-associated anogenital cancer.

J is TRBJ2-7 and V is TRBV19, with 7 bases aligning to TRBD2. After removal of 3 bases from V and 6 bases from J, the junction contained 11 bases not matched to a gene. The CDR3 consists of 15 residues. CDR1 is LNHDA and CDR2 is SQIVND in the germline V gene (reference sequence). The CDR3 here is CASSIGTIGAFEQYF. CDR3 nucleotide sequence: TGTGCCAGTAGTATTGGGACTATCGGGGCCTTCGAGCAGTACTTC.

The J gene is TRBJ1-5, the V gene TRBV6-1; D is perhaps TRBD1 (5 bases). Germline V CDR1 and CDR2: MNHNS, SASEGT. Trimming removed 7 bases at V and 2 bases at J, with 15 bases between. This CDR3 is 15 amino acids long. The CDR3 nucleotides are TGTGCCAGCAAAGACGGGGCTGGGGGCAATCAGCCCCAGCATTTT. This encodes CASKDGAGGNQPQHF.

CDR3: CASSDSLRGDSYYGYTF. CDR3 DNA: TGTGCCAGCAGTGATTCCTTAAGGGGGGACAGCTACTATGGCTACACCTTC. The rearrangement uses TRBV2 and TRBJ1-2; TRBD1 matches at 7 bases. Germline V gene lookup returns CDR1 SNHLY and CDR2 FYNNEI. The trim removed 3 bases at V and 3 bases at J, leaving 13 bases unmatched. This CDR3 comprises 17 residues.

This clone was picked up a small number of times. CDR3 amino acids: CATEGTGTLQAYGYTF. DNA of the CDR3: TGTGCCACCGAGGGGACAGGAACACTCCAGGCCTATGGCTACACCTTC. The chain has TRBV19 and TRBJ1-2; 8 positions match TRBD1. With V trimmed by 10 bases and J by 4 bases, 17 bases remained unmatched. The CDR3 spans 16 residues. The germline CDR1 and CDR2 sequences are LNHDA and SQIVND (reference sequence).

The chain carries TRBV10-3 and TRBJ2-3, with 9 bases fitting TRBD1. J was trimmed by 2 bases and V by 6 bases; bases with no gene match: 9. This CDR3 contains 16 residues. Germline assignment: CDR1 ENHRY and CDR2 SYGVKD. The CDR3 bases are TGTGCCATCAGGGTGGACAGGGGCCCTTTCACAGATACGCAGTATTTT. Its translation: CAIRVDRGPFTDTQYF.

The rearrangement uses TRBV28 and TRBJ2-3, with 8 positions matching TRBD1. J lost 2 bases, V lost 6 bases, and 10 bases had no gene match. Germline V lookup: CDR1 MDHEN, CDR2 SYDVKM. CDR3 size: 16 residues. CDR3 region: CASREISDRVTDTQYF. For the CDR3, the DNA is TGTGCCAGCAGGGAAATATCGGACAGGGTCACAGATACGCAGTATTTT.

The genes are TRBV10-2 and TRBJ1-3; 7 bases agree with TRBD1. Per the germline V gene, CDR1 is WSHSY and CDR2 is SAAADI. V lost 7 bases and J lost 0; bases outside the gene matches: 3. The CDR3 runs to 14 residues. The CDR3 reads CASKQGNSGNTIYF. For the CDR3, the DNA is TGCGCCAGCAAACAGGGGAACTCTGGAAACACCATATATTTT.

The chain employs TRBV28 and TRBJ2-1, with TRBD2 matching 7 bases. V was clipped by 7 bases and J by 0 bases; unmatched bases: 3. CDR1 is MDHEN, CDR2 SYDVKM, per germline. This CDR3 has 14 residues. In DNA, the CDR3 is TGTGCCAGCACCACGGGGGGCTCCTACAATGAGCAGTTCTTC. Its protein product is CASTTGGSYNEQFF.

V gene TRBV28 combines with J gene TRBJ2-2; 7 bases are a match to TRBD2. The germline V gene has CDR1 MDHEN and CDR2 SYDVKM. CDR3 length equals 13 residues. V shed 6 bases and J 5 bases; nucleotides not matched to a gene: 3. The CDR3 DNA reads TGTGCCAGCAGCGGCGGGAGAACCGGGGAGCTGTTTTTT. Its protein is CASSGGRTGELFF.

In this sample, this clone turned up once. The rearrangement uses TRBV6-1 and TRBJ2-5; possibly TRBD2 for D (6 bases). This CDR3 comprises 14 residues. Trimming cost V 2 bases and J 4 bases, with 11 bases left between them. Per germline, CDR1 MNHNS and CDR2 SASEGT. CDR3 amino acids: CASSERVGGETQYF. The CDR3 coding sequence is TGTGCCAGCAGTGAACGGGTGGGGGGAGAGACCCAGTACTTC.

This clone was observed a few times. This chain uses TRBV7-8 with TRBJ2-7; D perhaps matches TRBD1 (6 bases). The CDR3 is made up of 13 amino acids. Trimming pared 5 bases from V and 1 base from J, leaving 9 bases between. CDR1 and CDR2 from the germline V gene are SGHVS and FQNEAQ. CDR3 sequence: CASSPRGSYEQYF. In nucleotides, the CDR3 is TGTGCCAGCAGCCCGAGGGGGTCCTACGAGCAGTACTTC.

The genes are TRBV11-1 and TRBJ2-7, with 7 bases fitting TRBD2. The ends lost 8 bases at V and 0 bases at J; junction bases unmatched: 4. Germline V gene sequence: CDR1 SGHAT, CDR2 FQDESV (reference sequence). This CDR3 contains 13 residues. This CDR3 is CASQGRASYEQYF. CDR3 sequence (DNA): TGTGCCAGCCAAGGGAGGGCCTCCTACGAGCAGTACTTC.

The genes are TRBV5-6 and TRBJ2-2; 8 bases fit TRBD2. Germline-derived CDR1 and CDR2 are SGHDT and YYEEEE. Trimming cost V 0 bases and J 6 bases; bases outside gene matches: 7. CDR3 length equals 16 residues. The CDR3 sequence is CASSLAGTRYSGELFF. Written as DNA, the CDR3 is TGTGCCAGCAGCTTGGCCGGGACTAGATATTCCGGGGAGCTGTTTTTT.

The chain is built from TRBV5-4 and TRBJ2-7, with TRBD1 matching 10 bases. V was clipped by 0 bases and J by 7 bases; unmatched bases: 7. This CDR3 has 15 amino acids. Germline V gene lookup returns CDR1 SGHNT and CDR2 YYREEE (reference sequence). As DNA, the CDR3 is TGTGCCAGCAGCTTGGCCAGGACAGGGGGAAGGGAGCAGTACTTC. Its protein is CASSLARTGGREQYF.

This rearrangement joins TRBV19 to TRBJ1-1, with 9 positions matching TRBD1. V shed 5 bases and J 0 bases; nucleotides not matched to a gene: 7. CDR3 length equals 16 residues. The germline gives CDR1 LNHDA, CDR2 SQIVND (reference sequence). The CDR3 region is CASSGGQGTMNTEAFF. The CDR3, as DNA: TGTGCCAGTAGTGGAGGACAGGGGACGATGAACACTGAAGCTTTCTTT. The full variable domain, rest sourced from reference TRBV19 and TRBJ1-1, is DGGITQSPKYLFRKEGQNVTLSCEQNLNHDAMYWYRQDPGQGLRLIYYSQIVNDFQKGDIAEGYSVSREKKESFPLTVTSAQKNPTAFYLCASSGGQGTMNTEAFFGQGTRLTVV.

This clone has just one count. This chain connects TRBV28 to TRBJ2-2; 10 bases match TRBD2. Germline CDR1 reads MDHEN; CDR2 reads SYDVKM. V was clipped by 5 bases and J by 3 bases; unmatched bases: 6. The CDR3 covers 16 residues. CDR3 in DNA: TGTGCCAGCAGTGGACTAGCGGATGTCGACACCGGGGAGCTGTTTTTT. It encodes CASSGLADVDTGELFF.

The chain employs TRBV28 and TRBJ2-7; the D is unclear. Germline assignment: CDR1 MDHEN and CDR2 SYDVKM. Between the trimmed V and J ends, which lost 7 bases and 4 bases, there was a span of 26 bases. The length of the CDR3 is 17 residues. Here the CDR3 reads CASIENSDVPPQYEQYF. CDR3 DNA sequence: TGTGCCAGCATTGAGAATTCGGACGTCCCCCCCCAATACGAGCAGTACTTC.

The chain joins TRBV4-2 to TRBJ1-5; 7 bases are a match to TRBD1. With V trimmed by 4 bases and J by 5 bases, 8 bases remained unmatched. The germline V gene encodes CDR1 LGHNA and CDR2 YNFKEQ. The CDR3 runs 15 residues. The CDR3 spells CASSPTGTVDQPQHF. CDR3 DNA sequence: TGTGCCAGCAGCCCAACCGGGACAGTTGATCAGCCCCAGCATTTT.